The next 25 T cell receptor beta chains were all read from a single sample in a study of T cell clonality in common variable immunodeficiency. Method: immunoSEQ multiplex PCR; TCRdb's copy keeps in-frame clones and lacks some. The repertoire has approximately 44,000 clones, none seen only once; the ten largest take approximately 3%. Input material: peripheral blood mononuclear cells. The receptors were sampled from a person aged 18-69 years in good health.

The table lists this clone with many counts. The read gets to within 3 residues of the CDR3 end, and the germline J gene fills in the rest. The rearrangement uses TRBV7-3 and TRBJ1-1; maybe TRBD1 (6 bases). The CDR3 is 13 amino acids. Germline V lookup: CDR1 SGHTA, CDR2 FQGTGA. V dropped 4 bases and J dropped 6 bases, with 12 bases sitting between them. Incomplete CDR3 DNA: TGTGCCAGCAGCTCCTACAGGGAGGCTGAA. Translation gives CASSSYREAE. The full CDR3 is CASSSYREAEAFF.

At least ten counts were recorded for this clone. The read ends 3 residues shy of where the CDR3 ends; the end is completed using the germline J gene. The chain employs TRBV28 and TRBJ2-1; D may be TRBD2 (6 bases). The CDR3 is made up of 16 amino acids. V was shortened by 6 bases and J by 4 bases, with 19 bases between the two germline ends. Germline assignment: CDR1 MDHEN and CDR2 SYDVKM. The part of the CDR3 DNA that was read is TGTGCCAGCAGGCCCCCGCGGAGGGGAACATACAATGAG. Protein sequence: CASRPPRRGTYNE. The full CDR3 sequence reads CASRPPRRGTYNEQFF.

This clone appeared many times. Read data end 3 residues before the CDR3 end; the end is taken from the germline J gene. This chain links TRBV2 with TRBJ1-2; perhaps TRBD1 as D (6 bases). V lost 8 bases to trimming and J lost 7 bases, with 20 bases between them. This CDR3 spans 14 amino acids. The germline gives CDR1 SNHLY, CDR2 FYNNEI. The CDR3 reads CASRSGGAVGGYTF. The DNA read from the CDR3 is TGTGCCAGCCGGAGTGGGGGGGCCGTCGGTGGC.

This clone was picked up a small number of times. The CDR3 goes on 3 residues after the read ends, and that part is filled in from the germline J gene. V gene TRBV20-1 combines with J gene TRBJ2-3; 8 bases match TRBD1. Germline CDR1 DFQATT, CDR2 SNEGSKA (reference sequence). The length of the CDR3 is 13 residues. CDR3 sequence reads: CSIYRGSNQPQYF. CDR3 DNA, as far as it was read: TGCAGTATCTACAGGGGGAGCAATCAGCCG.

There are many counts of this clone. The CDR3 DNA, read in part, is TGCGCCAGCAGCTTGGAAGGGGGCCGGACTGGAAACACC. Its protein is CASSLEGGRTGNT. In full, the CDR3 reads CASSLEGGRTGNTIYF. The rearrangement uses TRBV5-1 and TRBJ1-3, with 7 nucleotides matching TRBD1. The read stops 3 residues short of the end of the CDR3; the missing end is completed from the germline J gene. Germline trimming cut 0 bases from V and 2 bases from J; bases unmatched to any gene: 5. The CDR3 has 16 residues. In germline, CDR1 is SGHRS, CDR2 YFSETQ.

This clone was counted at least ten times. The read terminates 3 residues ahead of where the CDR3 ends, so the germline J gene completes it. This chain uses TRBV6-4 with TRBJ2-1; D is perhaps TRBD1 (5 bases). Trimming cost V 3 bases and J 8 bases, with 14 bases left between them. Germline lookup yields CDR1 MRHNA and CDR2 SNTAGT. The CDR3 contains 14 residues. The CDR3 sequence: CASSDIPGKYEQFF. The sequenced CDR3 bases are TGTGCCAGCAGTGATATCCCAGGGAAATATGAG.

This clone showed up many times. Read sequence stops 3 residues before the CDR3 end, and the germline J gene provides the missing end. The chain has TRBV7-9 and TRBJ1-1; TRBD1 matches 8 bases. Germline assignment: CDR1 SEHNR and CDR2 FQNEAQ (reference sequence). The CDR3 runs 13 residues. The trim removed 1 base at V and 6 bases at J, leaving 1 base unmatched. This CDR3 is CASSLVRGPEAFF. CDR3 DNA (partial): TGTGCCAGCAGCTTAGTCAGGGGGCCTGAA. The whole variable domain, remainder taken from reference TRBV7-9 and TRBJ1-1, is DTGVSQNPRHKITKRGQNVTFRCDPISEHNRLYWYRQTLGQGPEFLTYFQNEAQLEKSRLLSDRFSAERPKGSFSTLEIQRTEQGDSAMYLCASSLVRGPEAFFGQGTRLTVV.

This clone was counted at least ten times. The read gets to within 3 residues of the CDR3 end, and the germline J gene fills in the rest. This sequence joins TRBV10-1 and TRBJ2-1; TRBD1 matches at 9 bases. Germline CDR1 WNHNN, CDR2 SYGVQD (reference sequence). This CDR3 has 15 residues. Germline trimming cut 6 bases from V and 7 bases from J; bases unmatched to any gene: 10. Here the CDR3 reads CASSSDRGSRNEQFF. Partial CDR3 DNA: TGCGCCAGCAGCTCGGACAGGGGCTCGAGGAATGAG.

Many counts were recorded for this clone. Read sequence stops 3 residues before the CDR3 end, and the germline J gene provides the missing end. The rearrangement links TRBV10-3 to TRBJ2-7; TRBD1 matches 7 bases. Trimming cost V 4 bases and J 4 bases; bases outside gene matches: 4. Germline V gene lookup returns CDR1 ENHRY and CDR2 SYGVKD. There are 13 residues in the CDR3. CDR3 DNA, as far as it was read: TGTGCCATCAGTGTGGGACAGATTTACGAG. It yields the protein CAISVGQIYE. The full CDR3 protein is CAISVGQIYEQYF.

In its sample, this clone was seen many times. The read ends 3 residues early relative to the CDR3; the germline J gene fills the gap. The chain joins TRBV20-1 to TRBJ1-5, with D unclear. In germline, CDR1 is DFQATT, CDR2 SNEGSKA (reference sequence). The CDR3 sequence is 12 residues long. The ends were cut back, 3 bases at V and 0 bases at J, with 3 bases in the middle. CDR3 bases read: TGCAGTGCTAGTAATAGCAATCAGCCC. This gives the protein CSASNSNQP. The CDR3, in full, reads CSASNSNQPQHF.

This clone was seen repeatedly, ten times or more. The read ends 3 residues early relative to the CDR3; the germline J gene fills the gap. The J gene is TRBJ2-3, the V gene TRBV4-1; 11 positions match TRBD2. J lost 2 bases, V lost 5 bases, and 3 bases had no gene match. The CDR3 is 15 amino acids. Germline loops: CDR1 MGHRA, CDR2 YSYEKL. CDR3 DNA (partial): TGCGCCAGCAGCTTGGGACTAGCGGACACAGATACG. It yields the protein CASSLGLADTDT. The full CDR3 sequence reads CASSLGLADTDTQYF.

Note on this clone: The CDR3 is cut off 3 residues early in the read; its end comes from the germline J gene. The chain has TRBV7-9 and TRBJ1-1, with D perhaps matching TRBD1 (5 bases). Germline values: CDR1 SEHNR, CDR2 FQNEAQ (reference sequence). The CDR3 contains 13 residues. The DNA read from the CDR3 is TGTGCCAGCAGCCAGAAGGGACTAGCGGTA. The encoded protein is CASSQKGLAV. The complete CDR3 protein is CASSQKGLAVAFF.

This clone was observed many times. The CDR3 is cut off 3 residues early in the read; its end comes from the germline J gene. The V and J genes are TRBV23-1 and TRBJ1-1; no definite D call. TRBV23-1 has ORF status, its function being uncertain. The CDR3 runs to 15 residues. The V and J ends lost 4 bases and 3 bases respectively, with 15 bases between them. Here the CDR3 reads CASSLESRSDTEAFF. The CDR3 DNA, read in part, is TGCGCCAGCAGTCTGGAATCCAGGTCCGACACTGAA.

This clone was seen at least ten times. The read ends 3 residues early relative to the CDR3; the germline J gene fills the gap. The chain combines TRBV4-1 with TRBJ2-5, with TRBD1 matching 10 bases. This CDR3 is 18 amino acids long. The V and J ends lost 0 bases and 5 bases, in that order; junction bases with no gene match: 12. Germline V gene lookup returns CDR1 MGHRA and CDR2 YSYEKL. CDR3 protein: CASSQESAAGTGDETQYF. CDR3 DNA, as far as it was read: TGCGCCAGCAGCCAAGAATCTGCCGCCGGGACAGGGGACGAGACC.

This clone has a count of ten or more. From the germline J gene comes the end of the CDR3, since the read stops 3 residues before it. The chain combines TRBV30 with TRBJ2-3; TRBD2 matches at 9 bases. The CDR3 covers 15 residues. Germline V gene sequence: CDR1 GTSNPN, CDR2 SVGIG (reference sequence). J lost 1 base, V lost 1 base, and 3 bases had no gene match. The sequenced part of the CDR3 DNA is TGTGCCTGGAGTGGGGGCGGGGGGGGCACAGATACG. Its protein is CAWSGGGGGTDT. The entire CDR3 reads CAWSGGGGGTDTQYF.

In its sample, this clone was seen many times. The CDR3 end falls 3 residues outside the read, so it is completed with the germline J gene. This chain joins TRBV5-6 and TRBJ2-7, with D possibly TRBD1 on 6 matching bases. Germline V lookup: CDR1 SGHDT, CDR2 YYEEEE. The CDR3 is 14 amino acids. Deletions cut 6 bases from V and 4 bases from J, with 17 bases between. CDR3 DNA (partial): TGTGCCAGCACCTCGGGGACACTACTTTACGAG. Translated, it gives CASTSGTLLYE. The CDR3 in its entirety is CASTSGTLLYEQYF.

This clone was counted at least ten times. CDR3 protein: CSASRLATNTDTQYF. CDR3 bases read: TGCAGTGCTAGCAGACTAGCGACAAACACAGATACG. The chain combines TRBV20-1 with TRBJ2-3; 8 nucleotides line up with TRBD2. The CDR3 end is not reached by the read, which stops 3 residues before it; the germline J gene fills it in. The germline V gene encodes CDR1 DFQATT and CDR2 SNEGSKA (reference sequence). This CDR3 contains 15 residues. The J segment lost 2 bases and the V segment lost 3 bases, leaving 7 bases of the junction unmatched.

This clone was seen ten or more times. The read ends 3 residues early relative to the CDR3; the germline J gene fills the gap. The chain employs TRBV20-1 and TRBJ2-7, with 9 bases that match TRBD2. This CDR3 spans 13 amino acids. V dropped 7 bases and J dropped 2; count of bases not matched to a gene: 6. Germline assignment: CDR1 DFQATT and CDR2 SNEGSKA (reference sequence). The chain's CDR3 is CSGAGTSPYEQYF. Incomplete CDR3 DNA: TGCAGTGGGGCCGGGACTAGCCCCTACGAG.

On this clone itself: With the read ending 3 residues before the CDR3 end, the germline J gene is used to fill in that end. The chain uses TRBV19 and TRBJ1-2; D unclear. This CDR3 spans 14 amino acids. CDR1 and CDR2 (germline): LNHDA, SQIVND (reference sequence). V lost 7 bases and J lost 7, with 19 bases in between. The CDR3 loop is CASTGAGRRVGYTF. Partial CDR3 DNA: TGTGCCAGTACCGGTGCCGGCAGACGGGTTGGC.

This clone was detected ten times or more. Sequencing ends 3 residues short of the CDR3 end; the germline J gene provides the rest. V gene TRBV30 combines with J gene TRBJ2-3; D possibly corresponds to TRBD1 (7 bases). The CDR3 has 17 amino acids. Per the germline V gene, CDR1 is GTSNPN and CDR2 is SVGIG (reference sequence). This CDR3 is CAWTDLIDREVPRTQYF. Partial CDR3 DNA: TGTGCCTGGACTGACCTAATTGACAGGGAGGTCCCTAGGACG.

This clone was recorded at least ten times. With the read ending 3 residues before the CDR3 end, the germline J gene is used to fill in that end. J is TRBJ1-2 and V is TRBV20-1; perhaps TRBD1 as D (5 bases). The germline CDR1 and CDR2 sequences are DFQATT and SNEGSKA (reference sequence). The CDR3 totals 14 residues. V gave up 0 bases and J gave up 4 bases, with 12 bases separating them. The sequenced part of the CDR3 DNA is TGCAGTGCTAGAGAAGGGGAGGGAACCTATGGC. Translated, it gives CSAREGEGTYG. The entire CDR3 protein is CSAREGEGTYGYTF.

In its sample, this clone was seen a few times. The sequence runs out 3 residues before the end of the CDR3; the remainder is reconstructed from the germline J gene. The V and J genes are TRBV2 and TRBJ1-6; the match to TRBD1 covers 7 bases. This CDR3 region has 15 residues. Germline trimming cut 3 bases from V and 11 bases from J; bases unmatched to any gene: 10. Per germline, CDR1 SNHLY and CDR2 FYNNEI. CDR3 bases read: TGTGCCAGCAGTGACTCACAGGGGTCGTCTGCACCC. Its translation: CASSDSQGSSAP. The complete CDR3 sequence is CASSDSQGSSAPLHF.

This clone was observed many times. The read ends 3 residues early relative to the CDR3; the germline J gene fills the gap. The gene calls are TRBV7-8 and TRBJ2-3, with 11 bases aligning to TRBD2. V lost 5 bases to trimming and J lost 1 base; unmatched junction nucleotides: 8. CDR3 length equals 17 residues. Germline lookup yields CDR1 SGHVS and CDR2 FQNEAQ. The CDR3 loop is CASSLLGLAGRTDTQYF. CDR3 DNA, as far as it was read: TGTGCCAGCAGCCTTCTCGGACTAGCGGGCCGCACAGATACG.

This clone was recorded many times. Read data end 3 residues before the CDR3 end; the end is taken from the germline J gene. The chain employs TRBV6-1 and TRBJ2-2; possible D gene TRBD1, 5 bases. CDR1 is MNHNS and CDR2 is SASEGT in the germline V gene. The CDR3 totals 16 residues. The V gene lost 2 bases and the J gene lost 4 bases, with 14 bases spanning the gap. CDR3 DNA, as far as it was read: TGTGCCAGCAGTGAACGACCGAGACAGTTCACCGGGGAG. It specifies CASSERPRQFTGE. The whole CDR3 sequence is CASSERPRQFTGELFF.

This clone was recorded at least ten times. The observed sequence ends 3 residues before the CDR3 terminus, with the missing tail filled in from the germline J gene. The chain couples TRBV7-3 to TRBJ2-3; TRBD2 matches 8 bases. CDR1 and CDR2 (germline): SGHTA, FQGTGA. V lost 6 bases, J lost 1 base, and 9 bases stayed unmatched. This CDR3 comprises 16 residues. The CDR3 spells CASSTIGGAGTDTQYF. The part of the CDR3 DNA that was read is TGTGCCAGCAGTACTATCGGGGGGGCCGGCACAGATACG.